This passage covers 32 T cell receptor beta chains from one sample sequenced in a study of blood T cell repertoires in COVID-19. Assay: immunoSEQ multiplex PCR; the TCRdb copy retains only in-frame clones and omits some. The repertoire holds around 77,000 clones, with more than 80% as singletons. The sequencing input was peripheral blood. These receptors were obtained from a man older than 75 with acute or convalescent COVID-19.

This clone was counted once. V is TRBV27 and J is TRBJ2-5; 7 positions agree with TRBD1. The CDR3 loop spans 17 amino acids. J lost 4 bases, V lost 5 bases, and 16 bases had no gene match. Germline CDR1 and CDR2: MNHEY and SMNVEV (reference sequence). In nucleotides, the CDR3 is TGTGCCAGCAGTCCCGGAGCCGGCAGGGGGTACAGAGAGACCCAGTACTTC. Translating it yields CASSPGAGRGYRETQYF.

The chain combines TRBV13 with TRBJ1-4; the match to TRBD1 covers 9 bases. The CDR3 contains 18 residues. Per the germline V gene, CDR1 is PRHDT and CDR2 is FYEKMQ (reference sequence). The J segment lost 7 bases and the V segment lost 5 bases, leaving 17 bases of the junction unmatched. The CDR3 DNA reads as TGTGCCAGCAGCCTTAGGGGGACAGGGAGCGGATCCGGTGAAAAACTGTTTTTT. This codes for CASSLRGTGSGSGEKLFF. Full variable domain (missing parts from reference TRBV13 and TRBJ1-4): AAGVIQSPRHLIKEKRETATLKCYPIPRHDTVYWYQQGPGQDPQFLISFYEKMQSDKGSIPDRFSAQQFSDYHSELNMSSLELGDSALYFCASSLRGTGSGSGEKLFFGSGTQLSVL.

CDR3: CASSLGTASYEQYF. CDR3 bases: TGCGCCAGCAGCTTGGGGACAGCATCCTACGAGCAGTACTTC. The V and J genes are TRBV5-1 and TRBJ2-7; D may be TRBD1 (6 bases). Germline assignment: CDR1 SGHRS and CDR2 YFSETQ. Trimming took 0 bases from V and 1 from J, leaving 8 bases between them. This CDR3 comprises 14 residues.

This clone showed up just once. The rearrangement links TRBV10-3 to TRBJ2-3, with TRBD2 matching 8 bases. CDR1 is ENHRY, CDR2 SYGVKD, per germline. CDR3 length equals 17 residues. V lost 6 bases to trimming and J lost 1 base; unmatched junction nucleotides: 12. The CDR3 here is CAISLGGSGGGTDTQYF. Written as DNA, the CDR3 is TGTGCCATCAGCCTGGGGGGAAGCGGGGGAGGCACAGATACGCAGTATTTT.

The rearrangement links TRBV6-4 to TRBJ1-2; 9 bases line up with TRBD1. The CDR3 has 15 amino acids. Germline V gene data show CDR1 as MRHNA and CDR2 as SNTAGT. V shed 5 bases, J shed 6 bases, and the junction held 10 bases outside the gene matches. The DNA of the CDR3 is TGTGCCAGCAGTTTGGGACAGGGAGGGGGACATGGCTACACCTTC. Its translation is CASSLGQGGGHGYTF.

This sequence joins TRBV10-3 and TRBJ2-5, with D unclear. From germline, CDR1 is ENHRY and CDR2 SYGVKD. The CDR3 sequence is 12 residues long. The ends were cut back, 4 bases at V and 0 bases at J, with 3 bases in the middle. CDR3 in DNA: TGTGCCATCAGTGCAAACCAAGAGACCCAGTACTTC. As protein: CAISANQETQYF.

The chain couples TRBV6-5 to TRBJ2-5, with D possibly being TRBD1 (6 bases). V lost 6 bases and J 1 base, leaving 15 bases between the germline ends. The CDR3 loop spans 15 amino acids. The germline gives CDR1 MNHEY, CDR2 SVGAGI. The CDR3 protein is CASRRLGTFQETQYF. The CDR3 coding sequence is TGTGCCAGCAGACGCCTCGGGACATTCCAAGAGACCCAGTACTTC.

This clone was picked up one time. V usage is TRBV5-8 and J usage is TRBJ2-5; possibly TRBD1 for D (6 bases). The CDR3 length is 14 residues. Germline loops: CDR1 SGHTS, CDR2 YDEGEE. Trimming took 0 bases from V and 2 from J, leaving 8 bases between them. The CDR3 here is CASSLGTEQETQYF. CDR3 DNA: TGTGCCAGCAGCTTGGGGACAGAACAAGAGACCCAGTACTTC.

CDR3 bases: TGTGCCAGCAGCTTTGACGTTCATTTAGCGGGGGGCTACTCCTACAATGAGCAGTTCTTC. It translates to CASSFDVHLAGGYSYNEQFF. This chain connects TRBV12-1 to TRBJ2-1; the table's D call, TRBD2, has no DNA check behind it. TRBV12-1 represents a pseudogene. The CDR3 is 20 residues long.

V is TRBV6-2 or TRBV6-3 and J is TRBJ2-7, with 9 bases aligning to TRBD2. CDR1 is MNHEY and CDR2 is SVGEGT in the germline V gene. V lost 6 bases and J lost 2; bases outside the gene matches: 14. The CDR3 has 17 amino acids. This CDR3 is CASSSPSGRNGTYEQYF. In DNA, the CDR3 is TGTGCCAGCAGCTCGCCAAGCGGGAGGAATGGGACCTACGAGCAGTACTTC.

V usage is TRBV27 and J usage is TRBJ2-7; 7 bases match TRBD1. CDR1 and CDR2 from the germline V gene are MNHEY and SMNVEV (reference sequence). Losses at the gene ends were 4 bases for V and 1 base for J; bases not matched to a gene: 7. The CDR3 extends over 15 amino acids. CDR3 in DNA: TGTGCCAGCAGTTCGGACAGGAGGCTTTCCTACGAGCAGTACTTC. This codes for CASSSDRRLSYEQYF.

The chain recombines TRBV4-3 with TRBJ2-7, with D maybe TRBD2 (5 bases). V was trimmed by 4 bases and J by 6 bases, leaving 13 bases between them. The CDR3 is 13 residues long. CDR1 LGHNA and CDR2 YSLEER come from the germline V gene. For the CDR3, the DNA is TGCGCCAGCAGCCCGACTCGGGGAATCGAGCAGTACTTC. It encodes CASSPTRGIEQYF.

This chain links TRBV7-2 with TRBJ2-3; no firm D call. The ends were cut back, 0 bases at V and 2 bases at J, with 6 bases in the middle. CDR1 is SGHTA, CDR2 FQGNSA, per germline. The CDR3 extends over 14 amino acids. The CDR3: CASSLAGPTDTQYF. CDR3 in DNA: TGTGCCAGCAGCTTAGCGGGCCCCACAGATACGCAGTATTTT. Supplemented by reference TRBV7-2 and TRBJ2-3, the full variable domain reads GAGVSQSPSNKVTEKGKDVELRCDPISGHTALYWYRQSLGQGLEFLIYFQGNSAPDKSGLPSDRFSAERTGGSVSTLTIQRTQQEDSAVYLCASSLAGPTDTQYFGPGTRLTVL.

The chain has TRBV9 and TRBJ2-3; 12 bases match TRBD2. CDR3 length equals 16 residues. Per the germline V gene, CDR1 is SGDLS and CDR2 is YYNGEE. V shed 2 bases and J 6 bases; nucleotides not matched to a gene: 7. The DNA of the CDR3 is TGTGCCAGCAGCGTCGGACTAGCGGGACGTAGTGATACGCAGTATTTT. Its protein product is CASSVGLAGRSDTQYF.

A few counts support this clone. V and J are TRBV6-5 and TRBJ1-1; no reliable D call. Trimming removed 4 bases at V and 0 bases at J, with 9 bases between. Germline V gives CDR1 MNHEY, CDR2 SVGAGI. The CDR3 has 14 residues. The CDR3 here is CASSLHSLNTEAFF. The CDR3 region has the DNA TGTGCCAGCAGTTTGCACAGTTTGAACACTGAAGCTTTCTTT.

The V call is TRBV6-5, the J call TRBJ1-1, with TRBD1 as a possible D gene (5 bases). The CDR3 totals 12 residues. With 0 bases removed from V and 8 bases from J, the gap between germline ends came to 7 bases. Germline loops: CDR1 MNHEY, CDR2 SVGAGI. This chain's CDR3 is CASSYSGAEAFF. The CDR3 DNA is TGTGCCAGCAGTTACTCAGGGGCCGAAGCTTTCTTT.

The genes are TRBV5-4 and TRBJ2-3; 11 bases match TRBD2. CDR1 is SGHNT, CDR2 YYREEE, per germline (reference sequence). The trim removed 0 bases at V and 6 bases at J, leaving 0 bases unmatched. CDR3 size: 14 residues. The CDR3 sequence: CASSLGTSGDTQYF. For the CDR3, the DNA is TGTGCCAGCAGCTTGGGGACTAGCGGGGATACGCAGTATTTT.

This chain links TRBV7-2 with TRBJ2-7; 10 positions match TRBD2. This CDR3 is 14 amino acids long. Trimming removed 1 base from V and 7 bases from J; junction bases left unmatched: 4. Germline V gene lookup returns CDR1 SGHTA and CDR2 FQGNSA. The CDR3 DNA reads as TGTGCCAGCAGCTTAGGCCTAGCGGGAGATGAGCAGTACTTC. Translated: CASSLGLAGDEQYF.

CDR3 sequence: CASSLDLAGATYEQYF. The CDR3 nucleotides are TGCGCCAGCAGCTTGGACCTAGCGGGAGCCACCTACGAGCAGTACTTC. This rearrangement joins TRBV5-1 to TRBJ2-7; 10 positions agree with TRBD2. The CDR3 spans 16 residues. Germline V CDR1 and CDR2: SGHRS, YFSETQ. Trimming at V came to 0 bases and at J to 2 bases, leaving 5 bases not matched to a gene.

This clone turned up a few times. This chain links TRBV30 with TRBJ1-6; weak D call: TRBD1 (5 bases). Trimming took off 5 bases at V and 5 bases at J, with 13 bases between the two ends. The V gene's germline CDR1 is GTSNPN and CDR2 SVGIG (reference sequence). The length of the CDR3 is 14 residues. The CDR3 DNA reads TGTGCCTGGCGCACCGACAGTCATAATTCACCCCTCCACTTT. Its protein product is CAWRTDSHNSPLHF.

The chain employs TRBV3-1 (or the pseudogene TRBV3-2) and TRBJ1-2, with a weak D call TRBD1 (5 bases). Trimming took off 0 bases at V and 6 bases at J, with 14 bases between the two ends. Germline V CDR1 and CDR2: LGHDT, YNNKEL (reference sequence). The CDR3 extends over 15 amino acids. CDR3 loop: CASSQDYRGQNGYTF. CDR3 nucleotide sequence: TGTGCCAGCAGCCAAGATTATAGGGGTCAGAATGGCTACACCTTC.

CDR3 amino acids: CASSPPGNTEAFF. In nucleotides, the CDR3 is TGTGCCAGCAGTCCGCCAGGGAACACTGAAGCTTTCTTT. The chain couples TRBV6-2 or TRBV6-3 to TRBJ1-1; D not certain. The germline CDR1 and CDR2 sequences are MNHEY and SVGEGT. Trimming shortened V by 5 bases and J by 1 base, and 8 bases separated the two germline ends. The CDR3 extends over 13 amino acids.

The chain links TRBV7-2 to TRBJ2-1; 13 bases map to TRBD2. The V and J ends lost 1 base and 9 bases, in that order; junction bases with no gene match: 3. The CDR3 contains 15 residues. Germline V lookup: CDR1 SGHTA, CDR2 FQGNSA. The CDR3 DNA is TGTGCCAGCAGCTTAGGACTAGCGGGAGGATCTGAGCAGTTCTTC. This encodes CASSLGLAGGSEQFF.

The chain combines TRBV7-9 with TRBJ2-3; TRBD2 might be the D (7 bases). Trimming removed 3 bases from V and 2 bases from J, with 21 bases in between. The CDR3 has 18 residues. Germline assignment: CDR1 SEHNR and CDR2 FQNEAQ (reference sequence). The CDR3 nucleotides are TGTGCCAGCAGCTTTCAGTTGTCGGCGGGGGCCAACACAGATACGCAGTATTTT. Translating gives CASSFQLSAGANTDTQYF. Full variable domain (missing parts from reference TRBV7-9 and TRBJ2-3): DTGVSQNPRHKITKRGQNVTFRCDPISEHNRLYWYRQTLGQGPEFLTYFQNEAQLEKSRLLSDRFSAERPKGSFSTLEIQRTEQGDSAMYLCASSFQLSAGANTDTQYFGPGTRLTVL.

This clone was detected only a few times. The chain employs TRBV10-3 and TRBJ1-5; TRBD1 matches 7 bases. There are 13 residues in the CDR3. V lost 9 bases, J lost 3 bases, and 5 bases stayed unmatched. Germline V lookup: CDR1 ENHRY, CDR2 SYGVKD. This chain's CDR3 is CAMAGQDNQPQHF. CDR3 coding DNA: TGTGCCATGGCTGGACAGGACAATCAGCCCCAGCATTTT.

This chain joins TRBV28 and TRBJ2-7; 9 nucleotides match TRBD1. The trim removed 6 bases at V and 3 bases at J, leaving 9 bases unmatched. Germline CDR1 MDHEN, CDR2 SYDVKM. The CDR3 is made up of 15 amino acids. Here the CDR3 DNA reads TGTGCCAGCAGCACCCGGACAGGGGCTTTCTACGAGCAGTACTTC. Encoded protein: CASSTRTGAFYEQYF.

A few counts support this clone. This rearrangement joins TRBV7-7 to TRBJ1-4; TRBD1 agrees at 9 bases. In germline, CDR1 is SSHAT, CDR2 FNYEAQ (reference sequence). CDR3 length: 15 residues. V dropped 5 bases and J dropped 3; count of bases not matched to a gene: 4. This CDR3 reads CASSRGTGSNEKLFF. Here the CDR3 DNA reads TGTGCCAGCAGCCGCGGGACAGGGTCTAATGAAAAACTGTTTTTT.

The chain carries TRBV5-6 and TRBJ2-2; a possible D gene is TRBD2 (5 bases). Germline V gene lookup returns CDR1 SGHDT and CDR2 YYEEEE. The V gene lost 1 base and the J gene lost 5 bases, with 9 bases spanning the gap. CDR3 size: 14 residues. CDR3 amino acids: CASSLRRWTGELFF. The CDR3 nucleotides are TGTGCCAGCAGCTTGCGGAGGTGGACCGGGGAGCTGTTTTTT.

This clone is a singleton in its sample. The rearrangement uses TRBV9 and TRBJ1-1, with TRBD1 matching over 9 bases. The J segment lost 5 bases and the V segment lost 2 bases, leaving 7 bases of the junction unmatched. The germline CDR1 and CDR2 sequences are SGDLS and YYNGEE. This CDR3 has 15 amino acids. CDR3 in amino acids: CASSVPTGGETEAFF. The CDR3 DNA sequence: TGTGCCAGCAGCGTCCCGACAGGGGGAGAAACTGAAGCTTTCTTT. The whole variable domain, remainder taken from reference TRBV9 and TRBJ1-1, is DSGVTQTPKHLITATGQRVTLRCSPRSGDLSVYWYQQSLDQGLQFLIQYYNGEERAKGNILERFSAQQFPDLHSELNLSSLELGDSALYFCASSVPTGGETEAFFGQGTRLTVV.

The genes are TRBV7-2 and TRBJ1-1; 8 positions match TRBD1. CDR1 and CDR2 (germline): SGHTA, FQGNSA. The ends lost 1 base at V and 6 bases at J; junction bases unmatched: 7. This CDR3 has 15 residues. CDR3 sequence (DNA): TGTGCCAGCAGCTTAGAGAACAGGGGGACTTCTGAAGCTTTCTTT. Translation: CASSLENRGTSEAFF.

The sample holds one count of this clone. The V and J genes are TRBV29-1 and TRBJ2-5, with a weak D call TRBD2 (5 bases). The germline V gene has CDR1 SQVTM and CDR2 ANQGSEA. Trimming took 2 bases from V and 7 from J, leaving 17 bases between them. This CDR3 comprises 14 residues. The CDR3 here is CSVEIGNRGLTQYF. CDR3 nucleotides: TGCAGCGTTGAAATTGGGAACCGAGGGCTGACCCAGTACTTC.

This chain uses TRBV5-1 with TRBJ2-7; 7 positions match TRBD1. The ends lost 5 bases at V and 1 base at J; junction bases unmatched: 9. This CDR3 contains 15 residues. Germline-derived CDR1 and CDR2 are SGHRS and YFSETQ. This CDR3 is CASRPLETGSYEQYF. As DNA, the CDR3 is TGCGCCAGCAGGCCCCTCGAGACAGGGTCCTACGAGCAGTACTTC.